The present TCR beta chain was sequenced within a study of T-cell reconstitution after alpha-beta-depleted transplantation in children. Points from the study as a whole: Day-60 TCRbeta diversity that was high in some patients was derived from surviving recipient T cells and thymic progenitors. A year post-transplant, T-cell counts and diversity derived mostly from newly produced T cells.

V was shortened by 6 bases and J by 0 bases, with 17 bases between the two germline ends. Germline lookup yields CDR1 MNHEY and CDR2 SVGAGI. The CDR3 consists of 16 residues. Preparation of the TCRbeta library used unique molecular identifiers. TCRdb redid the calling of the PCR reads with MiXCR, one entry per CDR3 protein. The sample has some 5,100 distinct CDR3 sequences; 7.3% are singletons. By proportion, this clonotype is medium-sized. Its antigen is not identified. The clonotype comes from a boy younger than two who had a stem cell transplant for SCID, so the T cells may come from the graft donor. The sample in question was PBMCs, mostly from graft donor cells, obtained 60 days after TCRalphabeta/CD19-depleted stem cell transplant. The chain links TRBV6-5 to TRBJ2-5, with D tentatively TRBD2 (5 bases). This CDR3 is CASRPSRARYQETQYF. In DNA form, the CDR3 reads TGTGCCAGCAGACCATCGAGGGCCCGGTACCAAGAGACCCAGTACTTC.